Listed here are 2 T cell receptor beta chains from one sample, sequenced in a study of identical twins. TCRdb used MiXCR to reprocess the 5' RACE reads, holding one entry per CDR3 protein. The top ten hold 2.1% of the sample, which has 310,000 or so distinct CDR3 sequences, 6.5% to 9.5% seen once. This same sample was also taken into another study, of yellow fever vaccine responses in identical twins.

The sequenced material came from memory (CD45RO+) T cells sorted from blood. Source of these receptors: a woman younger than 35 in good health.

This clonotype was counted ten times or more. This chain links TRBV12-3 or TRBV12-4 with TRBJ2-1, with 7 bases lining up with TRBD1. After removal of 1 base from V and 1 base from J, the junction contained 4 bases not matched to a gene. This CDR3 has 16 residues. CDR3 DNA sequence: TGTGCCAGCAGTTTAGACAGGGGTGGGTCCTACAATGAGCAGTTCTTC. Translated: CASSLDRGGSYNEQFF.

About this clonotype itself: One end of the junction does not line up with germline, which may come from a read error. This sequence joins TRBV5-5 and TRBJ2-2; 8 bases are shared with TRBD1. The CDR3 sequence is 17 residues long. From germline, CDR1 is SGHKS and CDR2 YYEKEE (reference sequence). The CDR3 DNA reads TGTGCCAGCAGCTTGGGGGCGACAGGGGCGAACACCGGGGGGCTGTTTTTT. Residues: CASSLGATGANTGGLFF. Combining the CDR3 with reference TRBV5-5 and TRBJ2-2 gives the whole variable domain DAGVTQSPTHLIKTRGQQVTLRCSPISGHKSVSWYQQVLGQGPQFIFQYYEKEERGRGNFPDRFSARQFPNYSSELNVNALLLGDSALYLCASSLGATGANTGGLFFGEGSRLTVL.